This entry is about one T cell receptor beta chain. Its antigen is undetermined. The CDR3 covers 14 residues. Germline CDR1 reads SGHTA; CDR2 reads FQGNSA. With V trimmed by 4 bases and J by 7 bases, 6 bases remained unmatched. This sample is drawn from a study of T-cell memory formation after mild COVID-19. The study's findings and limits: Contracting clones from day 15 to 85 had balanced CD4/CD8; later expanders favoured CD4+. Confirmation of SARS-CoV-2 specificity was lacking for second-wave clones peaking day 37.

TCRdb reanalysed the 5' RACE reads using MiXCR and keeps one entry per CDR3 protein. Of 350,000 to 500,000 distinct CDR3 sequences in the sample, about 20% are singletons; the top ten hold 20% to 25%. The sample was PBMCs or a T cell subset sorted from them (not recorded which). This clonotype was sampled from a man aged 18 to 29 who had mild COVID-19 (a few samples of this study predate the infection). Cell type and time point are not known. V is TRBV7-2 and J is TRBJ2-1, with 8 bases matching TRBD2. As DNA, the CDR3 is TGTGCCAGCAGCTACGGGGGGGCCGGGAATGAGCAGTTCTTC. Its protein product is CASSYGGAGNEQFF.